This passage covers 27 T cell receptor beta chains from one sample sequenced in a study of early T cells in non-severe SARS-CoV-2 infection. TCRdb analysed the 5' RACE reads with MiXCR anew, one entry per CDR3 protein. The table lists about 90,000 distinct CDR3 sequences, more than 10% of them singletons. Material: whole blood, obtained at baseline. All receptors come from an adult who was a healthcare worker with PCR-confirmed SARS-CoV-2 infection or an uninfected control (not recorded which).

V usage is TRBV3-1 and J usage is TRBJ2-6; D gene ambiguous. Germline CDR1 is LGHDT and CDR2 is YNNKEL (reference sequence). The CDR3 loop spans 14 amino acids. Trimming removed 4 bases at V and 3 bases at J, with 7 bases between. CDR3 amino acids: CASSRQLGANVLTF. Here the CDR3 DNA reads TGTGCCAGCAGCCGCCAGCTTGGGGCCAACGTCCTGACTTTC.

This clonotype came up a few times. The chain joins TRBV12-3 or TRBV12-4 to TRBJ2-7; no reliable D call. The CDR3 spans 14 residues. The V and J ends lost 5 bases and 3 bases respectively, with 14 bases between them. CDR3 coding DNA: TGTGCCAGCAGTAGCCTCCCTGAAGACTACGAGCAGTACTTC. It translates to CASSSLPEDYEQYF.

The chain couples TRBV28 to TRBJ2-5; 7 bases line up with TRBD1. V lost 5 bases, J lost 7 bases, and 22 bases stayed unmatched. Germline V gene data show CDR1 as MDHEN and CDR2 as SYDVKM. The CDR3 consists of 18 residues. Here the CDR3 DNA reads TGTGCCAGCAGTCCCCCCCGACAGGGAGTCCCACGGCAGGGGACCCAGTACTTC. Its protein product is CASSPPRQGVPRQGTQYF.

On this clonotype itself: The junction departs from the called germline gene at one end, perhaps through a read error. The chain is built from TRBV2 and TRBJ2-7; D is ambiguous. The germline V gene has CDR1 SNHLY and CDR2 FYNNEI. The CDR3 consists of 9 residues. The CDR3 region has the DNA TGTGCCAGCACTAAGGAAAGGAACTTC. It yields the protein CASTKERNF.

The chain joins TRBV24-1 to TRBJ1-4; a possible D gene is TRBD1 (5 bases). Germline values: CDR1 KGHDR, CDR2 SFDVKD. Trimming removed 4 bases at V and 3 bases at J, with 14 bases between. This CDR3 has 16 residues. CDR3: CATSDRGDGPNEKLFF. CDR3 bases: TGTGCCACCAGTGACCGCGGGGACGGCCCTAATGAAAAACTGTTTTTT.

The J gene is TRBJ2-7, the V gene TRBV5-6; 8 nucleotides match TRBD2. This CDR3 contains 15 residues. The V and J ends lost 4 bases and 3 bases, in that order; junction bases with no gene match: 9. CDR1 is SGHDT, CDR2 YYEEEE, per germline. The CDR3 loop reads CASSLLAGGGYEQYF. The CDR3, as DNA: TGTGCCAGCAGCCTTTTGGCGGGAGGAGGCTACGAGCAGTACTTC.

The chain is built from TRBV4-1 and TRBJ1-4; TRBD1 is a possible D gene (6 bases). Trimming stripped 2 bases from V and 5 bases from J, with 12 bases between. Germline V gene sequence: CDR1 MGHRA, CDR2 YSYEKL. This CDR3 is 15 amino acids long. The CDR3 bases are TGCGCCAGCAGCCAAATTGGACAGTTAAATGAAAAACTGTTTTTT. This codes for CASSQIGQLNEKLFF.

This clonotype was counted only a few times. J is TRBJ1-6 and V is TRBV21-1; the table's D gene call, TRBD1, was not cross checked with the DNA. TRBV21-1 is termed a pseudogene. This CDR3 is built from 10 residues. The DNA of the CDR3 is TGTGCCAGCACCCCTGACCCGTTCCACTTT. It codes for CASTPDPFHF.

The chain is built from TRBV27 and TRBJ2-1; 14 bases map to TRBD2. This CDR3 comprises 15 residues. Looked up from germline, CDR1 is MNHEY and CDR2 is SMNVEV (reference sequence). J gave up 6 bases and V 6 bases, and 4 bases lay outside the gene matches. DNA for the CDR3: TGTGCCAGCAGCCCGACTAGCGGGAGGGGCAATGAGCAGTTCTTC. The encoded protein is CASSPTSGRGNEQFF.

The CDR3 DNA is TGTGCCAGCACTTACATAGAGGGGGGACGGACTGAAGCTTTCTTT. It specifies CASTYIEGGRTEAFF. This sequence joins TRBV11-2 and TRBJ1-1, with D possibly matching TRBD1 (6 bases). CDR3 size: 15 residues. Trimming cost V 7 bases and J 5 bases, with 20 bases left between them. Germline CDR1 and CDR2: SGHAT and FQNNGV. Using reference TRBV11-2 and TRBJ1-1 for the parts outside the CDR3, the full variable domain is EAGVAQSPRYKIIEKRQSVAFWCNPISGHATLYWYQQILGQGPKLLIQFQNNGVVDDSQLPKDRFSAERLKGVDSTLKIQPAKLEDSAVYLCASTYIEGGRTEAFFGQGTRLTVV.

This clonotype was counted only a few times. The genes are TRBV2 and TRBJ2-5; possibly TRBD2 for D (5 bases). CDR1 is SNHLY, CDR2 FYNNEI, per germline. V was shortened by 8 bases and J by 4 bases, with 8 bases between the two germline ends. This CDR3 spans 11 amino acids. The DNA for the CDR3 is TGTGCCAGCGGGCTAGCAGAGACCCAGTACTTC. Its translation is CASGLAETQYF.

The chain couples TRBV10-1 to TRBJ1-5; 7 nucleotides line up with TRBD1. V was pared by 4 bases and J by 2 bases, with 8 bases of the junction left unmatched. CDR1 is WNHNN, CDR2 SYGVQD, per germline (reference sequence). This CDR3 has 16 residues. CDR3 in amino acids: CASSATYTGGNQPQHF. The DNA of the CDR3 is TGCGCCAGCAGTGCAACCTACACAGGGGGCAATCAGCCCCAGCATTTT.

This rearrangement joins TRBV27 to TRBJ2-1, with TRBD2 matching 9 bases. The CDR3 spans 17 residues. V lost 6 bases and J lost 1; bases outside the gene matches: 10. Germline assignment: CDR1 MNHEY and CDR2 SMNVEV (reference sequence). CDR3 bases: TGTGCCAGCAGCCCACTCCGACTAGCGGATTCCTACAATGAGCAGTTCTTC. Protein product: CASSPLRLADSYNEQFF.

A few counts support this clonotype. The rearrangement joins TRBV6-1 to TRBJ2-7; a weak D match, TRBD1 (6 bases). This CDR3 comprises 15 residues. Germline CDR1 reads MNHNS; CDR2 reads SASEGT. Trimming shortened V by 7 bases and J by 5 bases, and 21 bases separated the two germline ends. CDR3 nucleotides: TGTGCCAGCATTATTACAGGGATCCAAGGTGACGAGCAGTACTTC. Translating gives CASIITGIQGDEQYF.

The chain employs TRBV11-2 and TRBJ2-7; TRBD2 aligns across 10 bases. The ends lost 3 bases at V and 2 bases at J; junction bases unmatched: 7. Germline CDR1 and CDR2: SGHAT and FQNNGV. The CDR3 is made up of 16 amino acids. The CDR3 DNA follows: TGTGCCAGCAGCTTCCCACTAGCGGGAAGTCCCTACGAGCAGTACTTC. Encoded protein: CASSFPLAGSPYEQYF.

The chain has TRBV9 and TRBJ2-2, with TRBD1 matching over 7 bases. Germline V gene data show CDR1 as SGDLS and CDR2 as YYNGEE. The CDR3 has 14 residues. The trim removed 4 bases at V and 4 bases at J, leaving 4 bases unmatched. The CDR3, as DNA: TGTGCCAGCAGCACAGGGGTGGGCACCGGGGAGCTGTTTTTT. Translated: CASSTGVGTGELFF.

This chain connects TRBV20-1 to TRBJ2-1; D gene uncertain. This CDR3 has 12 residues. The V end lost 0 bases, the J end lost 7 bases, and 7 bases lay between the germline ends. In germline, CDR1 is DFQATT, CDR2 SNEGSKA (reference sequence). The CDR3 DNA reads TGCAGTGCTAGAGATCGGGTGAATGAGCAGTTCTTC. Translated: CSARDRVNEQFF.

This clonotype was counted once. V usage is TRBV5-6 and J usage is TRBJ2-3, with 9 positions matching TRBD1. V was pared by 2 bases and J by 3 bases, with 10 bases of the junction left unmatched. From germline, CDR1 is SGHDT and CDR2 YYEEEE. This CDR3 region has 17 residues. CDR3 loop: CASSFGPGTGSTDTQYF. In DNA, the CDR3 is TGTGCCAGCAGCTTCGGCCCCGGGACAGGGTCGACAGATACGCAGTATTTT.

The chain employs TRBV3-1 and TRBJ1-2; D may be TRBD1 (5 bases). Trimming removed 0 bases at V and 8 bases at J, with 13 bases between. Germline assignment: CDR1 LGHDT and CDR2 YNNKEL (reference sequence). This CDR3 has 14 residues. The CDR3 DNA reads TGTGCCAGCAGCCAAGATAAGGCAGGGCGCGGCTACACCTTC. Protein sequence: CASSQDKAGRGYTF. Based on the CDR3 plus reference TRBV3-1 and TRBJ1-2, the full variable domain is DTAVSQTPKYLVTQMGNDKSIKCEQNLGHDTMYWYKQDSKKFLKIMFSYNNKELIINETVPNRFSPKSPDKAHLNLHINSLELGDSAVYFCASSQDKAGRGYTFGSGTRLTVV.

The genes are TRBV29-1 and TRBJ2-7, with D unresolved. This CDR3 comprises 13 residues. Deletions cut 4 bases from V and 5 bases from J, with 15 bases between. Germline assignment: CDR1 SQVTM and CDR2 ANQGSEA. The DNA of the CDR3 is TGCAGCGTTGGTGAGAGTTCTGGTAACGAGCAGTACTTC. Amino acids: CSVGESSGNEQYF.

The chain joins TRBV12-3 or TRBV12-4 to TRBJ2-7, with D tentatively TRBD1 (6 bases). This CDR3 has 13 residues. V lost 3 bases to trimming and J lost 5 bases, with 11 bases between them. CDR3 in amino acids: CASSLNRANEQYF. The CDR3 bases are TGTGCCAGCAGTTTGAACAGGGCCAACGAGCAGTACTTC.

In its sample, this clonotype was seen a few times. The rearrangement uses TRBV28 and TRBJ1-2; D remains unclear. This CDR3 region has 10 residues. Germline V gene sequence: CDR1 MDHEN, CDR2 SYDVKM. Trimming removed 6 bases from V and 8 bases from J, with 7 bases in between. In DNA form, the CDR3 reads TGTGCCAGCAGGGCAGAAGGCTACACCTTC. It encodes CASRAEGYTF.

This clonotype was detected many times. The chain uses TRBV12-3 or TRBV12-4 and TRBJ1-4, with D unresolved. The CDR3 is 12 amino acids. V lost 7 bases and J 9 bases, leaving 12 bases between the germline ends. CDR3 nucleotides: TGTGCCAGCACCGCCGCTTTGCAAAAACTGTTTTTT. Its translation: CASTAALQKLFF.

The chain combines TRBV20-1 with TRBJ2-7, with TRBD2 identical over 9 bases. Unmatched junction bases numbered 17, after V lost 5 bases and J lost 3 bases. The CDR3 is 17 residues long. Germline V gene lookup returns CDR1 DFQATT and CDR2 SNEGSKA (reference sequence). The CDR3 nucleotides read TGCAGTGCTCCCGGAATAGCGGGGGCCGCCCCGCTCTACGAGCAGTACTTC. It encodes CSAPGIAGAAPLYEQYF.

There are a few counts of this clonotype. The rearrangement joins TRBV7-9 to TRBJ2-4; D call uncertain. The CDR3 consists of 15 residues. The V gene lost 0 bases and the J gene lost 8 bases, with 14 bases spanning the gap. CDR1 is SEHNR and CDR2 is FQNEAQ in the germline V gene (reference sequence). The CDR3 loop is CASSLAHGSKDIQYF. The CDR3, as DNA: TGTGCCAGCAGCTTAGCGCATGGCAGTAAGGACATTCAGTACTTC.

The V call is TRBV20-1, the J call TRBJ2-7; 7 bases map to TRBD2. The V and J ends lost 4 bases and 1 base, in that order; junction bases with no gene match: 7. The CDR3 totals 14 residues. The germline V gene has CDR1 DFQATT and CDR2 SNEGSKA (reference sequence). DNA of the CDR3: TGCAGTGCTACCGCCCGGCGGGAGTCCTACGAGCAGTACTTC. It specifies CSATARRESYEQYF.

The J gene is TRBJ2-1, the V gene TRBV7-9; 7 bases match TRBD1. The CDR3 sequence is 16 residues long. The ends lost 1 base at V and 8 bases at J; junction bases unmatched: 11. Germline loops: CDR1 SEHNR, CDR2 FQNEAQ (reference sequence). CDR3 DNA sequence: TGTGCCAGCAGCTTAGTTGGGACAGTGATTAGAGATGAGCAGTTCTTC. It encodes CASSLVGTVIRDEQFF.